A single sample is the source of the 19 T cell receptor beta chains below, sequenced in a study of cytomegalovirus exposure and HLA in healthy donors. A multiplex PCR was run with 60 Vbeta primers and 13 Jbeta primers. Clones were read by immunoSEQ multiplex PCR, and TCRdb kept only the in-frame ones, dropping some. The table has some 80,000 clones, 10% seen once. What was sequenced was PBMCs. The receptors were gathered from a man aged 60-69 years in good health and CMV-seropositive.

The chain carries TRBV29-1 and TRBJ2-3; maybe TRBD2 (6 bases). This CDR3 spans 13 amino acids. Germline values: CDR1 SQVTM, CDR2 ANQGSEA. Trimming removed 3 bases from V and 5 bases from J, with 12 bases in between. The CDR3 sequence is CSVEPGDGDTQYF. CDR3 DNA: TGCAGCGTTGAGCCGGGAGACGGAGATACGCAGTATTTT.

Notes on this clone: A junction end diverges from the germline sequence, so it may reflect a read error. CDR3 nucleotide sequence: TGTGCCTGGAGCCGCCCAGATGCGCAGTATTTT. Translating it yields CAWSRPDAQYF. This rearrangement joins TRBV30 to TRBJ2-3; D is undetermined. CDR1 and CDR2 (germline): GTSNPN, SVGIG (reference sequence). The CDR3 is 11 residues long.

This clone was seen a few times. V gene TRBV30 combines with J gene TRBJ2-5, with 7 bases fitting TRBD1. With V trimmed by 4 bases and J by 5 bases, 10 bases remained unmatched. Germline CDR1 and CDR2: GTSNPN and SVGIG (reference sequence). The CDR3 has 14 amino acids. This chain's CDR3 is CAWTRLRGQETQYF. In DNA, the CDR3 is TGTGCCTGGACCCGATTGAGGGGGCAGGAGACCCAGTACTTC.

This sequence joins TRBV5-1 and TRBJ1-1, with 7 bases aligning to TRBD1. Germline V gives CDR1 SGHRS, CDR2 YFSETQ. The CDR3 has 11 amino acids. Trimming cost V 8 bases and J 11 bases; bases outside gene matches: 9. Written as DNA, the CDR3 is TGCGCCAGGGACAGGATACTTGCGGCTTTCTTT. It translates to CARDRILAAFF.

The chain is built from TRBV10-3 and TRBJ2-1, with 15 bases aligning to TRBD2. The J segment lost 7 bases and the V segment lost 6 bases, leaving 25 bases of the junction unmatched. This CDR3 has 22 amino acids. Germline V gene sequence: CDR1 ENHRY, CDR2 SYGVKD. CDR3 bases: TGTGCCATCAGGGACCCCGCTAATCCAGGGGGACTAGCGGGAGGCCAAGGGAATGAGCAGTTCTTC. Amino acids: CAIRDPANPGGLAGGQGNEQFF.

A few counts support this clone. Other DNA sequences in the same sample also yield this CDR3. The J gene is TRBJ2-1, the V gene TRBV7-8, with D maybe TRBD1 (6 bases). This CDR3 contains 16 residues. Germline CDR1 SGHVS, CDR2 FQNEAQ. The germline V and J ends were trimmed by 0 bases and 2 bases, with 11 bases remaining between them. CDR3 region: CASSLAGATTYNEQFF. CDR3 bases: TGTGCCAGCAGCTTAGCGGGGGCTACCACCTACAATGAGCAGTTCTTC.

This clone has a handful of counts. The chain employs TRBV6-5 and TRBJ2-7, with 9 bases that match TRBD2. The germline gives CDR1 MNHEY, CDR2 SVGAGI. The length of the CDR3 is 15 residues. V shed 4 bases, J shed 6 bases, and the junction held 10 bases outside the gene matches. CDR3 amino acids: CASSSAGGPDLEQYF. CDR3 nucleotide sequence: TGTGCCAGCAGTTCCGCGGGAGGGCCGGATCTCGAGCAGTACTTC.

V and J are TRBV7-2 and TRBJ2-2; D ambiguous. The CDR3 covers 15 residues. Germline lookup yields CDR1 SGHTA and CDR2 FQGNSA. Trimming pared 1 base from V and 0 bases from J, leaving 6 bases between. DNA of the CDR3: TGTGCCAGCAGCTTAGTCCGCGCGAACACCGGGGAGCTGTTTTTT. It specifies CASSLVRANTGELFF. Full variable domain (outside the CDR3, taken from reference TRBV7-2 and TRBJ2-2): GAGVSQSPSNKVTEKGKDVELRCDPISGHTALYWYRQSLGQGLEFLIYFQGNSAPDKSGLPSDRFSAERTGGSVSTLTIQRTQQEDSAVYLCASSLVRANTGELFFGEGSRLTVL.

This rearrangement joins TRBV6-5 to TRBJ2-3; 7 bases line up with TRBD1. The trim removed 7 bases at V and 8 bases at J, leaving 9 bases unmatched. The CDR3 has 13 amino acids. Germline V gene lookup returns CDR1 MNHEY and CDR2 SVGAGI. DNA for the CDR3: TGTGCCAGCATCCAGACAGGGACCGGTACGCAGTATTTT. It is translated as CASIQTGTGTQYF.

This clone was observed a handful of times. The chain uses TRBV9 and TRBJ2-1; D is unresolved. Trimming took off 0 bases at V and 7 bases at J, with 8 bases between the two ends. The CDR3 extends over 13 amino acids. Germline-derived CDR1 and CDR2 are SGDLS and YYNGEE. CDR3 sequence: CASSVAPENEQFF. The CDR3 DNA reads TGTGCCAGCAGCGTAGCTCCCGAGAATGAGCAGTTCTTC.

This chain joins TRBV18 and TRBJ2-7; D perhaps matches TRBD1 (6 bases). The CDR3 sequence is 15 residues long. Trimming took 1 base from V and 2 from J, leaving 12 bases between them. The germline gives CDR1 KGHSH, CDR2 LQKENI. The CDR3 region is CASSPRQGTAYEQYV. CDR3 DNA sequence: TGTGCCAGCTCACCACGTCAGGGGACGGCCTACGAGCAGTACGTC.

The chain employs TRBV30 and TRBJ2-3; tentative D call: TRBD1 (5 bases). V lost 2 bases and J lost 2, with 11 bases in between. Germline V CDR1 and CDR2: GTSNPN, SVGIG (reference sequence). The CDR3 totals 14 residues. CDR3 nucleotide sequence: TGTGCCTGGAGTCAGGGAATAGTCACAGATACGCAGTATTTT. It specifies CAWSQGIVTDTQYF. Full variable domain (remainder filled in from reference TRBV30 and TRBJ2-3): SQTIHQWPATLVQPVGSPLSLECTVEGTSNPNLYWYRQAAGRGLQLLFYSVGIGQISSEVPQNLSASRPQDRQFILSSKKLLLSDSGFYLCAWSQGIVTDTQYFGPGTRLTVL.

The chain is built from TRBV27 and TRBJ2-7, with 9 positions matching TRBD1. The V and J ends lost 3 bases and 4 bases, in that order; junction bases with no gene match: 4. This CDR3 comprises 14 residues. CDR1 and CDR2 (germline): MNHEY, SMNVEV (reference sequence). CDR3 bases: TGTGCCAGCAGTTTTAGACAGGGGGATTACGAGCAGTACTTC. It is translated as CASSFRQGDYEQYF.

V is TRBV7-8 and J is TRBJ2-7; 8 bases map to TRBD2. Germline V gene lookup returns CDR1 SGHVS and CDR2 FQNEAQ. J gave up 0 bases and V 5 bases, and 9 bases lay outside the gene matches. The CDR3 is 16 residues long. Written as DNA, the CDR3 is TGTGCCAGCAGCCCGGCGGGGCGGGGGGCCTCCTACGAGCAGTACGTC. Its protein is CASSPAGRGASYEQYV.

The chain joins TRBV14 to TRBJ2-5, with D possibly being TRBD2 (6 bases). Germline-derived CDR1 and CDR2 are SGHDN and FVKESK. Trimming shortened V by 4 bases and J by 5 bases, and 14 bases separated the two germline ends. The CDR3 covers 14 residues. CDR3 amino acids: CASSPGGAAETQYF. The CDR3, as DNA: TGTGCCAGCAGCCCAGGCGGGGCAGCTGAGACCCAGTACTTC. Filled out from reference TRBV14 and TRBJ2-5, the complete variable domain reads EAGVTQFPSHSVIEKGQTVTLRCDPISGHDNLYWYRRVMGKEIKFLLHFVKESKQDESGMPNNRFLAERTGGTYSTLKVQPAELEDSGVYFCASSPGGAAETQYFGPGTRLLVL.

This clone was counted a few times. This chain uses TRBV9 with TRBJ1-1; no clear D. The CDR3 has 13 residues. The V end lost 4 bases, the J end lost 7 bases, and 14 bases lay between the germline ends. The germline gives CDR1 SGDLS, CDR2 YYNGEE. The CDR3 spells CASSLSSGSEAFF. The CDR3 bases are TGTGCCAGCAGCCTCAGTTCTGGGAGTGAAGCTTTCTTT.

This clone has just a few counts. The chain is built from TRBV10-3 and TRBJ1-5, with 7 bases lining up with TRBD1. Germline CDR1 and CDR2: ENHRY and SYGVKD. The trim removed 0 bases at V and 6 bases at J, leaving 11 bases unmatched. CDR3 size: 17 residues. In DNA form, the CDR3 reads TGTGCCATCAGTGAGTCTAGGGGCAGGGGGTCAAGTCAGCCCCAGCATTTT. Its translation: CAISESRGRGSSQPQHF.

This clone was detected only a few times. The chain joins TRBV7-3 to TRBJ2-1; perhaps TRBD1 as D (5 bases). V was pared by 5 bases and J by 1 base, with 9 bases between. The V gene's germline CDR1 is SGHTA and CDR2 FQGTGA. The CDR3 covers 14 residues. This CDR3 reads CASSPGFSYNEQFF. The CDR3 DNA reads as TGTGCCAGCAGCCCAGGGTTTTCCTACAATGAGCAGTTCTTC.

This clone was recorded once. V is TRBV19 and J is TRBJ2-1, with D perhaps matching TRBD2 (6 bases). Germline assignment: CDR1 LNHDA and CDR2 SQIVND (reference sequence). Trimming took 0 bases from V and 9 from J, leaving 12 bases between them. The CDR3 runs 14 residues. In DNA, the CDR3 is TGTGCCAGTAGTATAGAAGGTCGGCGGGGTGAGCAGTTCTTC. Translating it yields CASSIEGRRGEQFF.